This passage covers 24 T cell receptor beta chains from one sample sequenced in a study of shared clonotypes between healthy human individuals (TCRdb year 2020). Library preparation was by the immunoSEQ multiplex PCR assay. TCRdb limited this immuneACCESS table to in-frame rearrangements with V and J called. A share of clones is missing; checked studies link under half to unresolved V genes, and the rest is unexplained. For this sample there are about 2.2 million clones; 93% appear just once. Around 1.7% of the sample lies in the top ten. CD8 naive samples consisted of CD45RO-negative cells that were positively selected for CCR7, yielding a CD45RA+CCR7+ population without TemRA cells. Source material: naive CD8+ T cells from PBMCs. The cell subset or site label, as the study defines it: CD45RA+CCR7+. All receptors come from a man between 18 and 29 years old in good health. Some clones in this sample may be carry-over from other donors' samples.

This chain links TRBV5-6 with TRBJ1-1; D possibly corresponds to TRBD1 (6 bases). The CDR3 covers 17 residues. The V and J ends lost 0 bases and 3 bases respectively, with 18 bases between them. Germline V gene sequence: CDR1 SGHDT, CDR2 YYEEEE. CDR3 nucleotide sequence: TGTGCCAGCAGCTTGGGCGCGGGCAGGGGTTGGGACACTGAAGCTTTCTTT. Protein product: CASSLGAGRGWDTEAFF.

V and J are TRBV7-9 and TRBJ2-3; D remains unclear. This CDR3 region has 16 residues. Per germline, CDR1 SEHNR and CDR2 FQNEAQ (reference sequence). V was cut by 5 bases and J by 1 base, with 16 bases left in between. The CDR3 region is CASSPPGPSGTDTQYF. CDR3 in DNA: TGTGCCAGCAGCCCACCCGGCCCCTCCGGCACAGATACGCAGTATTTT. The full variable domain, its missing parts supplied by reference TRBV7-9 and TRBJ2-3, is DTGVSQNPRHKITKRGQNVTFRCDPISEHNRLYWYRQTLGQGPEFLTYFQNEAQLEKSRLLSDRFSAERPKGSFSTLEIQRTEQGDSAMYLCASSPPGPSGTDTQYFGPGTRLTVL.

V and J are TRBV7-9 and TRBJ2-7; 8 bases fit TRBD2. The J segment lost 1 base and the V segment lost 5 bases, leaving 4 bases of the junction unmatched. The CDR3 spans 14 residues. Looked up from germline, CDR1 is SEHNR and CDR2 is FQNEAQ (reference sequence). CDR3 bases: TGTGCCAGCAGCCACGGGGGGGAATCCTACGAGCAGTACTTC. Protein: CASSHGGESYEQYF. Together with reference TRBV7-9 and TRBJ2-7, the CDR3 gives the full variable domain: DTGVSQNPRHKITKRGQNVTFRCDPISEHNRLYWYRQTLGQGPEFLTYFQNEAQLEKSRLLSDRFSAERPKGSFSTLEIQRTEQGDSAMYLCASSHGGESYEQYFGPGTRLTVT.

The CDR3 nucleotides are TGTGCCAGCAGCGGCGGGACAAGCTATGAGCAGTTCTTC. Encoded protein: CASSGGTSYEQFF. V usage is TRBV7-6 and J usage is TRBJ2-1; the D gene could be TRBD1 or TRBD2 (6 bases each). This CDR3 has 13 amino acids. Per the germline V gene, CDR1 is SGHVS and CDR2 is FNYEAQ. Deletions cut 5 bases from V and 8 bases from J, with 13 bases between.

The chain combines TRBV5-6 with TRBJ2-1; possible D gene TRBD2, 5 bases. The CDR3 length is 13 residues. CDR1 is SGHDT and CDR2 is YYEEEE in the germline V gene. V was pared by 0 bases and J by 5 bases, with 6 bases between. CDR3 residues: CASSLAGNNEQFF. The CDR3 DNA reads TGTGCCAGCAGCTTGGCGGGGAACAATGAGCAGTTCTTC.

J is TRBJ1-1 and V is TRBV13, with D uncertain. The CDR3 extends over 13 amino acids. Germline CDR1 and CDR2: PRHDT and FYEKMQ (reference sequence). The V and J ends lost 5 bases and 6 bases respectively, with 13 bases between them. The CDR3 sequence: CASSATGEAEAFF. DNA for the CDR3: TGTGCCAGCAGCGCCACCGGGGAAGCTGAAGCTTTCTTT.

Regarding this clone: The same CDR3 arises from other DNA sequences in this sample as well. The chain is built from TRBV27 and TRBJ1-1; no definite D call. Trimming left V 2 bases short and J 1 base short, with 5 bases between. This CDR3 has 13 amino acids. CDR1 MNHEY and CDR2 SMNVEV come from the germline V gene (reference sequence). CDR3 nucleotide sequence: TGTGCCAGCAGTTTAACCCAGAACACTGAAGCTTTCTTT. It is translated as CASSLTQNTEAFF.

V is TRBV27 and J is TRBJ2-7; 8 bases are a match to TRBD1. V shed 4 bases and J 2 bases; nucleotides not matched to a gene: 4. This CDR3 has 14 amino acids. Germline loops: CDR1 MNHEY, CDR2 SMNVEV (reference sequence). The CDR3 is CASSSTGEAYEQYF. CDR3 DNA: TGTGCCAGCAGTTCGACAGGGGAGGCCTACGAGCAGTACTTC.

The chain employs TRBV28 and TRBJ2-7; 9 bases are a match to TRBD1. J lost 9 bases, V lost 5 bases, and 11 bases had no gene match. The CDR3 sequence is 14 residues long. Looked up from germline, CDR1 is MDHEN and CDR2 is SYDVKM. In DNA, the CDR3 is TGTGCCAGCAGTCCACCCGGGACAGGGCCCTGGCAGTACTTC. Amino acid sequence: CASSPPGTGPWQYF.

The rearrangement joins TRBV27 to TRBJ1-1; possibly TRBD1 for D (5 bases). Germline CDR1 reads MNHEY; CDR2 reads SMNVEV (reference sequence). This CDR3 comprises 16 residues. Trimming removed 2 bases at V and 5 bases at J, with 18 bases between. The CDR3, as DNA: TGTGCCAGCAGTTTAGGGGGATGGGGAGGGCGGACTGAAGCTTTCTTT. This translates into CASSLGGWGGRTEAFF.

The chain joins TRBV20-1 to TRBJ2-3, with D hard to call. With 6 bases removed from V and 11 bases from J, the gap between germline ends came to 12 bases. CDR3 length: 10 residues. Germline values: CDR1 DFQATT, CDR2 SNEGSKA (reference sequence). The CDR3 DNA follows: TGCAGTGCCAGACCTATGGTGCAGTATTTT. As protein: CSARPMVQYF.

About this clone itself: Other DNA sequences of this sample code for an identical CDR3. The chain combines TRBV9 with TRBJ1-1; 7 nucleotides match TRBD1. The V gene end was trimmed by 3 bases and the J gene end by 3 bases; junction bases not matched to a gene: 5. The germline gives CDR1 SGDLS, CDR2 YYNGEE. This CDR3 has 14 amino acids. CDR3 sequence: CASSEGARDTEAFF. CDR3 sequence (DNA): TGTGCCAGCAGCGAGGGGGCCAGGGACACTGAAGCTTTCTTT.

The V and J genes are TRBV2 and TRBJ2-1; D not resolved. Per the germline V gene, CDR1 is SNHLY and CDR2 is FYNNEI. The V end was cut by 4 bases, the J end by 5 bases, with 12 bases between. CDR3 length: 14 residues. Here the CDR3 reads CASSVLSGHNEQFF. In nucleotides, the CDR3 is TGTGCCAGCAGTGTACTGAGTGGTCACAATGAGCAGTTCTTC.

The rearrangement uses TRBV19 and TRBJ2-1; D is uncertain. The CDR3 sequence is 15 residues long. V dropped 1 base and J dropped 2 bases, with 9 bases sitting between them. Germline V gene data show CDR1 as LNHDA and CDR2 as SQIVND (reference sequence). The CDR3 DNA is TGTGCCAGTAGTATAGTCGGTAGTACCTACAATGAGCAGTTCTTC. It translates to CASSIVGSTYNEQFF.

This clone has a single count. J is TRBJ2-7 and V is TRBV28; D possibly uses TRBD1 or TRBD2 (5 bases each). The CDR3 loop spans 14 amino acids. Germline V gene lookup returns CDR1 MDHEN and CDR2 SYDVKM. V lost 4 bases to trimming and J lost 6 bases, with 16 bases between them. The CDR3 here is CASSSPWGWSEQYF. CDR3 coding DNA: TGTGCCAGCAGTTCCCCCTGGGGGTGGTCCGAGCAGTACTTC.

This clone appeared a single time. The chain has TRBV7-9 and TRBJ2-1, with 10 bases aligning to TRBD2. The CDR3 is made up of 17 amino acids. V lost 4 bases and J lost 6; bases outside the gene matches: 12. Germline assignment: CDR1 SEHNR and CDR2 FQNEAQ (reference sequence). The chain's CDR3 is CASSYTGASGRGNEQFF. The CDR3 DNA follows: TGTGCCAGCAGCTACACCGGGGCTAGCGGGAGAGGCAATGAGCAGTTCTTC.

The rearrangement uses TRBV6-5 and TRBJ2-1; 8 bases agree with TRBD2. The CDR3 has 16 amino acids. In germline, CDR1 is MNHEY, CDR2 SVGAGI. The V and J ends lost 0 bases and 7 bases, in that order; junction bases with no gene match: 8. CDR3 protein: CASSYSPGGPLNEQFF. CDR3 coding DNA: TGTGCCAGCAGTTACTCTCCGGGAGGGCCTTTGAATGAGCAGTTCTTC.

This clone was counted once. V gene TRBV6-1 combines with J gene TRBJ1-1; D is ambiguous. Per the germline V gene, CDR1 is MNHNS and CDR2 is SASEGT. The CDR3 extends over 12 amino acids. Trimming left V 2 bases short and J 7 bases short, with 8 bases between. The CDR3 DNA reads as TGTGCCAGCAGTGAATATGGGTATGAAGCTTTCTTT. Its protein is CASSEYGYEAFF.

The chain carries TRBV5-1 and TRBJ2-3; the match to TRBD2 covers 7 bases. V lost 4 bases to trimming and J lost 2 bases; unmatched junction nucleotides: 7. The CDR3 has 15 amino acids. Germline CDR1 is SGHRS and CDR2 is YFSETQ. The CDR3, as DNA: TGCGCCAGCAGCCCTCTAGCGGAGAACACAGATACGCAGTATTTT. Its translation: CASSPLAENTDTQYF.

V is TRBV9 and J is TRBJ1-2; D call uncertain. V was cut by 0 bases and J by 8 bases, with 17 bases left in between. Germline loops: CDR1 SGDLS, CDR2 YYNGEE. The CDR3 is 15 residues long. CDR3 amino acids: CASSVGVLGLGGYTF. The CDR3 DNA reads TGTGCCAGCAGCGTAGGGGTTTTAGGGCTCGGGGGCTACACCTTC.

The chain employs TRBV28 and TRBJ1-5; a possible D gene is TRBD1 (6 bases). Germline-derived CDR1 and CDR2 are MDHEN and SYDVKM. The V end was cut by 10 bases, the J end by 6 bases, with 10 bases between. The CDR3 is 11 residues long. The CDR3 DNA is TGTGCCACCAAGGGGGGTCAGCCCCAGCATTTT. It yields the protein CATKGGQPQHF.

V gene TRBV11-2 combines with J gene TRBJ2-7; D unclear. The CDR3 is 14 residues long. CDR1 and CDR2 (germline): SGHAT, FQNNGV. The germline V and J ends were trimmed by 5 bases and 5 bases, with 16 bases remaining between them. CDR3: CASSPRLGLDEQYF. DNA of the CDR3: TGTGCCAGCAGCCCCCGTTTAGGTTTGGACGAGCAGTACTTC.

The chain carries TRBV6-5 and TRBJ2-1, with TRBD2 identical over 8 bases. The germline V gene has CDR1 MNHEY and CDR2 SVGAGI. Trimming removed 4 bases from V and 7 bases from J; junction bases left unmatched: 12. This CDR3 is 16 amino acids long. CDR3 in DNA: TGTGCCAGCAGTTCCCGGTGGGGACTAGTGGTGAATGAGCAGTTCTTC. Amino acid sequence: CASSSRWGLVVNEQFF.

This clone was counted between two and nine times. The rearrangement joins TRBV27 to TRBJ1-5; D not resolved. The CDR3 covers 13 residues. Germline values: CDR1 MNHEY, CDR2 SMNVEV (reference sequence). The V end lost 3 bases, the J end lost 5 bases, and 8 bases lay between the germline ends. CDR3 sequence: CASSLSWYQPQHF. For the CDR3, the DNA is TGTGCCAGCAGTTTGAGTTGGTATCAGCCCCAGCATTTT.